The source of this T cell receptor (beta chain) is a study of shared clonotypes between healthy human individuals. Worth noting for this clone: Its antigen is not identified.

General study results and limits: Among non-shared clonotypes, generation probabilities were lower than among those shared by all four donors. As a rule, naive subsets had a larger estimated richness than memory subsets.

Assay used: immunoSEQ multiplex PCR; TCRdb lists only in-frame clones, some missing. The profile shows hundreds of thousands of clones, about 95% of them singletons. As defined, naive CD8 cells were CD45RO-negative and positively selected for CCR7, with terminally differentiated effector memory CD45RA+ cells excluded. The study drew its donors from healthy HIV-negative adults without recent acute infections or vaccinations. V gave up 4 bases and J gave up 6 bases; unmatched junction bases: 17. The germline gives CDR1 MDHEN, CDR2 SYDVKM. The CDR3 loop spans 17 amino acids. The chain couples TRBV28 to TRBJ1-2, with 7 nucleotides matching TRBD1. Source material: naive CD8+ T cells sorted from blood. This receptor was obtained from a woman in her twenties or thirties in good health. CDR3 region: CASSSPKEGARLHGYTF. DNA of the CDR3: TGTGCCAGCAGTTCGCCAAAAGAGGGGGCGCGTTTACATGGCTACACCTTC.